The present T cell receptor (beta chain) was sequenced within a study of blood T cell repertoires in COVID-19. Turning to the study itself: The analysed material was cDNA or gDNA that came from T cells, B-cell-depleted T cells, or PBMCs.

This CDR3 comprises 16 residues. The germline V gene encodes CDR1 MNHEY and CDR2 SMNVEV (reference sequence). The trim removed 3 bases at V and 3 bases at J, leaving 8 bases unmatched. Sequencing used immunoSEQ multiplex PCR; TCRdb keeps in-frame clones, though not all of them. The sample lists approximately 100,000 clones; roughly four fifths were seen once. Source material: peripheral blood. This clonotype was sampled from a man aged 70 or older with acute or convalescent COVID-19. The rearrangement joins TRBV27 to TRBJ2-4; the match to TRBD2 covers 7 bases. CDR3 region: CASSLWSGADKNIQYF. As DNA, the CDR3 is TGTGCCAGCAGTTTGTGGAGCGGGGCAGACAAAAACATTCAGTACTTC.